These T cell receptor beta chains were read from a single sample in a study of blood T cell repertoires in COVID-19. TCRdb's copy holds only in-frame clones and misses some; the assay was immunoSEQ multiplex PCR. The table records about 20,000 clones, roughly 90% of them present only once. The sequenced sample consisted of peripheral blood. The receptors were sampled from a human donor in a cohort sampled during active COVID-19. Each CDR3 is given with its conserved first and last residue. D genes are given only for firm matches. Rows give clone size only sometimes, using once, few, many, or a class for an expanded clone.

- | TRBJ2-1 | - | TRBV24-1 | CATSDLPKNRESSYNEQFF | TGTGCCACCAGTGACCTGCCGAAAAATAGGGAGAGCTCCTACAATGAGCAGTTCTTC
- | TRBJ1-1 | - | TRBV29-1 | CSVRWGGRELNTEAFF | TGCAGCGTCCGCTGGGGGGGCCGGGAATTGAACACTGAAGCTTTCTTT
- | TRBJ2-1 | TRBD1 | TRBV27 | CASSLYGGQLTYNEQFF | TGTGCCAGCAGTTTATATGGGGGACAGTTGACCTACAATGAGCAGTTCTTC
- | TRBJ1-1 | TRBD1 | TRBV19 | CASTTGTGGTEAFF | TGTGCCAGTACCACCGGGACAGGGGGCACTGAAGCTTTCTTT
- | TRBJ2-2 | TRBD2 | TRBV9 | CASSVERDISGVNTGELFF | TGTGCCAGCAGCGTAGAGAGGGATATCAGCGGGGTGAACACCGGGGAGCTGTTTTTT
- | TRBJ2-1 | - | TRBV7-9 | CASSPRSSDEQFF | TGTGCCAGCAGCCCTCGCTCATCAGATGAGCAGTTCTTC
- | TRBJ1-2 | - | TRBV5-1 | CASSLGLVVDGYTF | TGCGCCAGCAGCTTGGGGTTAGTTGTGGATGGCTACACCTTC
- | TRBJ2-1 | - | TRBV7-9 | CASSLEGGSYNEQFF | TGTGCCAGCAGCTTAGAGGGGGGGTCCTACAATGAGCAGTTCTTC
once | TRBJ2-1 | - | TRBV27 | CASSRTVPGAYNEQFF | TGTGCCAGCAGTCGAACAGTGCCTGGCGCCTACAATGAGCAGTTCTTC
- | TRBJ2-7 | TRBD2 | TRBV4-2 | CASSQDLAGNVQYF | TGTGCCAGCAGCCAAGATTTAGCGGGAAACGTGCAGTACTTC
once | TRBJ1-1 | - | TRBV11-2 | CASSLWQGIKYTEAFF | TGTGCCAGCAGCTTATGGCAGGGTATCAAGTACACTGAAGCTTTCTTT
- | TRBJ2-7 | - | TRBV29-1 | CSVRIGSSYEQYF | TGCAGCGTTCGGATCGGGAGCTCCTACGAGCAGTACTTC
- | TRBJ1-5 | TRBD1 | TRBV19 | CASSGQGGNQPQHF | TGTGCCAGCAGTGGACAGGGGGGAAATCAGCCCCAGCATTTT
- | TRBJ2-2 | - | TRBV19 | CASSIDLSLLNTGELFF | TGTGCCAGTAGTATAGATCTATCACTACTGAACACCGGGGAGCTGTTTTTT
- | TRBJ1-5 | - | TRBV2 | CASSVQGNSNQPQHF | TGTGCCAGCAGTGTGCAGGGAAATAGCAATCAGCCCCAGCATTTT
- | TRBJ1-1 | - | TRBV6-5 | CASSLGGELNTEAFF | TGTGCCAGCAGTCTAGGGGGAGAGCTAAACACTGAAGCTTTCTTT
- | TRBJ1-2 | - | TRBV10-3 | CAISESIPRVNYGYTF | TGTGCCATCAGTGAGTCGATACCCAGGGTTAACTATGGCTACACCTTC
- | TRBJ2-6 | TRBD1 | TRBV10-2 | CASSPGGRGLLYGANVLTF | TGCGCCAGCTCCCCAGGGGGCAGGGGGCTTCTATATGGGGCCAACGTCCTGACTTTC
- | TRBJ2-1 | TRBD2 | TRBV4-1 | CASSQGTRYNEQFF | TGCGCCAGCAGCCAGGGGACTAGATACAATGAGCAGTTCTTC
once | TRBJ1-1 | TRBD1 | TRBV27 | CASSLFSGGTNTEAFF | TGTGCCAGCAGTTTATTCTCAGGGGGGACGAACACTGAAGCTTTCTTT
few | TRBJ2-3 | - | TRBV2 | CASSESFRATDTQYF | TGTGCCAGCAGTGAAAGTTTCAGGGCCACAGATACGCAGTATTTT
- | TRBJ2-7 | - | TRBV6-5 | CASSYAEGSYEQYF | TGTGCCAGCAGTTACGCGGAGGGGTCCTACGAGCAGTACTTC
- | TRBJ2-3 | - | TRBV5-4 | CASGADSEDTQYF | TGTGCCAGCGGGGCGGACAGTGAAGATACGCAGTATTTT
- | TRBJ1-2 | - | TRBV29-1 | CSVTVRDGYGYTF | TGCAGCGTTACGGTGCGCGATGGCTATGGCTACACCTTC
- | TRBJ1-2 | - | TRBV7-3 | CASSSSGRGGYTF | TGTGCCAGCAGCTCCAGCGGACGGGGTGGCTACACCTTC
- | TRBJ2-2 | - | TRBV7-8 | CASSSRNRVTSGELFF | TGTGCCAGCAGCTCAAGGAACAGGGTGACGTCCGGGGAGCTGTTTTTT
- | TRBJ1-3 | - | TRBV28 | CASSFATGQGNTIYF | TGTGCCAGCAGTTTCGCAACGGGACAAGGAAACACCATATATTTT
once | TRBJ2-1 | - | TRBV5-6 | CASSSISSAVNEQFF | TGTGCCAGCAGCTCTATAAGCAGCGCGGTAAATGAGCAGTTCTTC
- | TRBJ1-2 | - | TRBV30 | CAWSFGTSNYGYTF | TGTGCCTGGAGTTTCGGGACATCAAACTATGGCTACACCTTC